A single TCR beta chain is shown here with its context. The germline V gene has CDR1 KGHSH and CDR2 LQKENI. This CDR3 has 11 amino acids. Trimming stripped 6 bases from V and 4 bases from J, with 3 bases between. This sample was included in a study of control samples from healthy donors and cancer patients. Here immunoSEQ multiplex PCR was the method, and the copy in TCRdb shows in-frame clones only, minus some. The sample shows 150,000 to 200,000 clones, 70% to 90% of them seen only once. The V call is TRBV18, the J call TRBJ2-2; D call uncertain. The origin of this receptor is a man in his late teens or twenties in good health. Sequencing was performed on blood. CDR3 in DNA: TGTGCCAGCTCTCGCACCGGGGAGCTGTTTTTT. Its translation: CASSRTGELFF.